This paragraph covers one T cell receptor (beta chain) sequence. The data stem from a study of cytomegalovirus exposure and HLA in healthy donors. Study details: Early on, a data release was issued that held about 85 million unique TCRs from HLA-typed donors.

The PCR made use of 60 Vbeta and 13 Jbeta primers. Clones were sequenced by immunoSEQ multiplex PCR, and TCRdb holds only the in-frame ones, with some missing. Of 110,000 to 150,000 clones in the sample, roughly 79% are singletons; the top ten hold 2.8%. Trimming left V 2 bases short and J 7 bases short, with 9 bases between. The CDR3 spans 13 residues. Germline CDR1 and CDR2: PRHDT and FYEKMQ (reference sequence). The gene calls are TRBV13 and TRBJ2-1, with D hard to call. The source is a male donor in good health and CMV-seronegative. The sample taken for sequencing was PBMCs. For the CDR3, the DNA is TGTGCCAGCAGCTTATTTTCGCAGAATGAGCAGTTCTTC. Encoded protein: CASSLFSQNEQFF.